This T cell receptor (beta chain) derives from a study of PD-1 blockade in classical Hodgkin lymphoma. Study observations and caveats: The study found that TCR diversity rose significantly by C4D1 in CD4+ but not CD8+ cells.

Profiling relied on immunoSEQ multiplex PCR, and the TCRdb table lists in-frame clones only, not all of them. The top ten hold about 16% of the sample, which has 30,000 or so clones, around 80% seen once. Regarding this clone: Its antigen remains unknown.

Specified time point: cycle 4 day 1 (C4D1), after less than 7 weeks of nivolumab. Each of the patients experienced relapse following autologous stem cell transplantation, and their brentuximab vedotin exposure differed. Classifying best responses yielded complete response, partial response or progressive disease. The source was peripheral blood mononuclear cells (PBMCs), collected before the fourth cycle of nivolumab. The source is a human donor with classical Hodgkin lymphoma.

Here the CDR3 reads CASSVGLAGSSYNEQFF. The CDR3 DNA follows: TGTGCCAGCAGCGTGGGACTAGCGGGAAGCTCCTACAATGAGCAGTTCTTC. The chain has TRBV9 and TRBJ2-1; 13 positions match TRBD2. The CDR3 consists of 17 residues. Germline-derived CDR1 and CDR2 are SGDLS and YYNGEE. With 2 bases clipped from V and 0 bases from J, the junction kept 2 bases outside the gene matches.